This T cell receptor beta chain is from a study of blood T cell repertoires in COVID-19. The table came from immunoSEQ multiplex PCR; TCRdb's copy has only in-frame clones and leaves some out. The data contain over 200,000 clones, approximately 90% of them singletons. The length of the CDR3 is 13 residues. Germline V gene sequence: CDR1 SGHNT, CDR2 YENEEA. The V and J ends lost 5 bases and 3 bases respectively, with 7 bases between them. This clone occurred once. The clonotype was recovered from a woman between 35 and 50 years old who had recovered from COVID-19. The sample taken for sequencing was peripheral blood. This chain links TRBV11-3 with TRBJ1-4; D not resolved. Written as DNA, the CDR3 is TGTGCCAGCAGCCTAACAGCTAATGAAAAACTGTTTTTT. Its protein product is CASSLTANEKLFF.